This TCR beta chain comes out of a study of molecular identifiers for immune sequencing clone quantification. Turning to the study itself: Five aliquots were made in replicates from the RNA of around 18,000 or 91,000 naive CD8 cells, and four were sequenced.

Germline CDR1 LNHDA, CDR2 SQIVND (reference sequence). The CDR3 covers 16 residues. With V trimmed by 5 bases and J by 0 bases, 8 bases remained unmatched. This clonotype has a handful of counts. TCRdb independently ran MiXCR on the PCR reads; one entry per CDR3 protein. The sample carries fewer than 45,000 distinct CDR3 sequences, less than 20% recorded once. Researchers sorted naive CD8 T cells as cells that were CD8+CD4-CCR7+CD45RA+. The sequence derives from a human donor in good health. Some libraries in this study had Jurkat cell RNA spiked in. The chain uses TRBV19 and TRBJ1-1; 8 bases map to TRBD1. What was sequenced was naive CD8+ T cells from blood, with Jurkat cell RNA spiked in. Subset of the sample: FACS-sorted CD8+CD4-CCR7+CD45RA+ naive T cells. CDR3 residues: CASSGGDRRMNTEAFF. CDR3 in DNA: TGTGCCAGTAGTGGAGGGGACAGGCGAATGAACACTGAAGCTTTCTTT.